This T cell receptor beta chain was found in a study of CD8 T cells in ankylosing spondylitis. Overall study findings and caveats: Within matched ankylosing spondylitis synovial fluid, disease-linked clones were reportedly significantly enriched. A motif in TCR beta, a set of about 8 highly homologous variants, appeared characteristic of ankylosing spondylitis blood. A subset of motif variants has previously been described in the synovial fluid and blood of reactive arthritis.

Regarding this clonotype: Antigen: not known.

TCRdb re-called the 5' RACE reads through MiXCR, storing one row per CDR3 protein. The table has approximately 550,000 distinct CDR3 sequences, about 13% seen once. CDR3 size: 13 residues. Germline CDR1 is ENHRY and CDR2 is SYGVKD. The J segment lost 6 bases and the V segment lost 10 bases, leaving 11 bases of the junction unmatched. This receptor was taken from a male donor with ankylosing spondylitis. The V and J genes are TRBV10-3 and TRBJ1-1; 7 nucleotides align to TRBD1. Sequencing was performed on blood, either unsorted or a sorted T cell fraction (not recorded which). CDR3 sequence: CASRGLAPSEAFF. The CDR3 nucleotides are TGTGCCAGTAGGGGGCTCGCCCCCTCTGAAGCTTTCTTT.